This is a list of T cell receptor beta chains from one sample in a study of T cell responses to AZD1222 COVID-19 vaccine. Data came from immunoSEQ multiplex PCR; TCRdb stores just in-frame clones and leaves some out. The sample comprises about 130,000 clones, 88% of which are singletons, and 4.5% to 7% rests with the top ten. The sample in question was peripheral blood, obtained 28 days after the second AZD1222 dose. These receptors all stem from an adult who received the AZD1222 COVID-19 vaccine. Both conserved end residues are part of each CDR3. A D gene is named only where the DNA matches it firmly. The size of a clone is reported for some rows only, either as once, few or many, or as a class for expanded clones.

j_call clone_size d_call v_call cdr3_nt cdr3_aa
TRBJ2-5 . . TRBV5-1 TGCGCCAGCAGCTTGGGGCAGGGAGGAGAGACCCAGTACTTC CASSLGQGGETQYF
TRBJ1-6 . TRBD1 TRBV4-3 TGCGCCAGCAGCCGCCACTCTTTTCGGGACAGGCGTAAGACACCCCTCCACTTT CASSRHSFRDRRKTPLHF
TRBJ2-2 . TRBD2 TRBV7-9 TGTGCCAGCAGCCCGGGAGGGGGGAGCACCGGGGAGCTGTTTTTT CASSPGGGSTGELFF
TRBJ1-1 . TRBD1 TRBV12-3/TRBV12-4 TGTGCCAGCAGTTTAGGAGGGACAGGGAAAACTTTCTTT CASSLGGTGKTFF
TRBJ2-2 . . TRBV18 TGTGCCAGCTCACCGGAGACCACCGGGGAGCTGTTTTTT CASSPETTGELFF
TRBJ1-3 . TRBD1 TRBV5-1 TGCGCCAGCAGCTTGACAGGGGGGACAGGAAACACCATATATTTT CASSLTGGTGNTIYF
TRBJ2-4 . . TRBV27 TGTGCCAGCAGTTCTGGGGGGCGGATGGCCAAAAACATTCAGTACTTC CASSSGGRMAKNIQYF
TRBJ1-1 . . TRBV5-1 TGCGCCAGCAGCGGCGGGGAGGGGTTGAACACTGAAGCTTTCTTT CASSGGEGLNTEAFF
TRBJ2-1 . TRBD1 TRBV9 TGTGCCAGCAGCCCCGGGACAGTACCTTACAATGAGCAGTTCTTC CASSPGTVPYNEQFF
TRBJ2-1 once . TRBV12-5 TGTGCTAGTGGACCACCTCAGAGGGGGGGATCCTACAATGAGCAGTTCTTC CASGPPQRGGSYNEQFF
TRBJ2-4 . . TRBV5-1 TGCGCCAGCAGCTTGCAGGGATTAGGCAACATTCAGTACTTC CASSLQGLGNIQYF
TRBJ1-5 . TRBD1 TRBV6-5 TGTGCCAGCAGTCAGACCGAGACAGGGGTCCAGCATTTT CASSQTETGVQHF
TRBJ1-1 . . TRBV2 TGTGCCAGCAGCCAAACCGGGACGGGGAACACTGAAGCTTTCTTT CASSQTGTGNTEAFF
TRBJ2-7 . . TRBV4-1 TGCGCCAGCAGTCCGGACCCTACCTACGAGCAGTACTTC CASSPDPTYEQYF
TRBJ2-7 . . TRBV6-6 TGTGCCAGCAGGGGAACAGAGTACGAGCAGTACTTC CASRGTEYEQYF
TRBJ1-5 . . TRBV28 TGTGCCAGCAGTTGGGCAGGGCGCACCCAGCATTTT CASSWAGRTQHF
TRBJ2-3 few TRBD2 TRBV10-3 TGTGCCATCAGTGGCGGGGGTGGCACAGATACGCAGTATTTT CAISGGGGTDTQYF
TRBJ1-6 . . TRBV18 TGTGCCAGCTCCTTCCTTTCGGACGGCGGGCGGTCTTCACCCCTCCACTTT CASSFLSDGGRSSPLHF
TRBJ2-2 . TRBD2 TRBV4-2 TGTGCCAGCAGCCAGCCCGGGACTAGCGCAAACACCGGGGAGCTGTTTTTT CASSQPGTSANTGELFF
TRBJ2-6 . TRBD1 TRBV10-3 TGTGCCATCAGTGGCCGACCGGGACAGGGTACCGGGGCCAACGTCCTGACTTTC CAISGRPGQGTGANVLTF
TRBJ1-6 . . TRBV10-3 TGTGCCATCAGTCCCCTGGGCCCGGATGGACCTAATTCACCCCTCCACTTT CAISPLGPDGPNSPLHF
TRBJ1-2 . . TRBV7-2 TGTGCCAGCAGCCCCAACAGGGCTGGCTACACCTTC CASSPNRAGYTF
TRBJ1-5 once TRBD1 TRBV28 TGTGCCAGCGTTGAGCAGGGGGCAGGTCAGCCCCAGCATTTT CASVEQGAGQPQHF
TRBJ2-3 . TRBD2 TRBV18 TGTGCCAGCTCCCTAGCGGGGGCCATGGGTAGCACAGATACGCAGTATTTT CASSLAGAMGSTDTQYF
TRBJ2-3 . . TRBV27 TGTGCCAGCGCGGGGACCCACACAGATACGCAGTATTTT CASAGTHTDTQYF
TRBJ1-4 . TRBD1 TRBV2 TGTGCCAGCAGTGTACAGGGGGCAGGAAATGAAAAACTGTTTTTT CASSVQGAGNEKLFF
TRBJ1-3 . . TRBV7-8 TGTGCCAGCAGCCCTAGGGTCTCTGGAAACACCATATATTTT CASSPRVSGNTIYF
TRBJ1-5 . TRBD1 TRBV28 TGTGCCAGCAGTTCACAGGGGGTGGATCAGCCCCAGCATTTT CASSSQGVDQPQHF
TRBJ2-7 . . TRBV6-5 TGTGCCAGCGAGTGGGATACCTACGAGCAGTACTTC CASEWDTYEQYF
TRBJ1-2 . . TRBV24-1 TGTGCCACCAGTGATGGACACGGGAACCTCTATGGCTACACCTTC CATSDGHGNLYGYTF
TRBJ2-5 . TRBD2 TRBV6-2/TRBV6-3 TGTGCCAGCAGTGAGCGGGGGGGTCTCCAAGAGACCCAGTACTTC CASSERGGLQETQYF
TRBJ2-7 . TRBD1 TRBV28 TGTGCCAGCAGTCCGCCTCCAGGGGGATTCTCCTACGAGCAGTACTTC CASSPPPGGFSYEQYF
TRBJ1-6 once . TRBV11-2 TGTGCCAGCAGCTTTAAAAGCTCCTATAATTCACCCCTCCACTTT CASSFKSSYNSPLHF
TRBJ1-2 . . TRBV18 TGTGCCAGCTCACCAGTCCAGGGCCAGGACTATGGCTACACCTTC CASSPVQGQDYGYTF
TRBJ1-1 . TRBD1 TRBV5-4 TGTGCCAGCAGCGAATCGACAGGGGCGTACACTGAAGCTTTCTTT CASSESTGAYTEAFF
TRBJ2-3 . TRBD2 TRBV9 TGTGCCAGCAGCGTAGAAGTTGCGGGGGGGTCAAGGTTAACGCAGTATTTT CASSVEVAGGSRLTQYF
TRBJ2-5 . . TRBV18 TGTGCCAGCTCACGTGCCCAAGAGACCCAGTACTTC CASSRAQETQYF
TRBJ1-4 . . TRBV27 TGTGCCAGCAGTCCCCGAGCCCAGACTCTTAATGAAAAACTGTTTTTT CASSPRAQTLNEKLFF
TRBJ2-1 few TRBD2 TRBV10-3 TGTGCCATCAGTGAGTCGGGGACTAGCGGGGGGGCGAATGAGCAGTTCTTC CAISESGTSGGANEQFF
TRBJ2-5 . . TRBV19 TGTGCCAGTATCGACCCCAACCAAGAGACCCAGTACTTC CASIDPNQETQYF